The clone carrying this T cell receptor (beta chain) was picked up many times. Its antigen is still unknown. cDNA molecules, individually, were tagged with unique molecular identifiers. TCRdb analysed the 5' RACE reads with MiXCR anew, one entry per CDR3 protein. In the table there are tens of thousands of distinct CDR3 sequences, 6% to 6.5% of which are singletons. This sample was taken from a study of early T cells in non-severe SARS-CoV-2 infection. The overall study: Alpha and beta chains were unpaired, from unsorted whole-blood bulk RNA. Notes on the study in general: Lookups in VDJdb leaned toward anti-spike CD8 responses and missed private and CD4 specificities.

Germline V gene lookup returns CDR1 WNHNN and CDR2 SYGVQD (reference sequence). The V end lost 0 bases, the J end lost 3 bases, and 12 bases lay between the germline ends. The CDR3 runs 15 residues. The J gene is TRBJ2-7, the V gene TRBV10-1; D gene ambiguous. The sequencing sample was made of whole blood. This sequence was found in an adult who was a healthcare worker with PCR-confirmed SARS-CoV-2 infection or an uninfected control (not recorded which). The CDR3 DNA is TGCGCCAGCAGTGAGTCGCGCGGATTTTTCTACGAGCAGTACTTC. Its protein is CASSESRGFFYEQYF.